This record concerns one TCR beta chain sequence. Its antigen is not identified. In TCRdb, the 5' RACE reads were re-called with MiXCR into one record per CDR3 protein. The sample records just over 500,000 distinct CDR3 sequences, around 20% being singletons. This specimen belongs to a study of identical twins. Overall study results and limits: Models underestimated how often monozygotic twins shared out-of-frame TCR alpha. Fewer insertions characterized abundant cord blood beta clonotypes, whereas memory repertoires showed none.

Separately, the same data were catalogued under a study of T cells expressing NK-cell markers. From that paper: The TCR beta repertoires originated in sorted CD3+CD56+NKG2C+, CD3+CD56+NKG2C- and CD3+CD56-NKG2C+ T cells. Just one sequenced donor of eight was HCMV-seronegative, while seven were seropositive.

The sample comprised CD4+ T cells sorted from blood. This TCR derives from a woman between 18 and 29 years old in good health.

The CDR3 spells CASTGSDTQYF. CDR3 in DNA: TGTGCCAGCACAGGGAGTGATACGCAGTATTTT. This chain uses TRBV6-2 or TRBV6-3 with TRBJ2-3; D could derive from TRBD1 or TRBD2 (5 bases each). CDR3 length equals 11 residues. Germline lookup yields CDR1 MNHEY and CDR2 SVGEGT. The V and J ends lost 7 bases and 6 bases respectively, with 8 bases between them.